A single count supports the clone carrying this T cell receptor (beta chain). Its antigen is not identified. This record belongs to a study of CD8+ T cells in alopecia areata. Whole-study context: The drug, oral tofacitinib, was given to treated patients at 5 to 10 mg twice daily.

Extracted RNA was reverse transcribed, and the resulting cDNA served as sequencing template. The data were produced by immunoSEQ multiplex PCR, yet TCRdb's version contains in-frame clones alone and is incomplete. The sample consists of fewer than 150,000 clones, 58% of them appearing once. Whole-study results and caveats: In scalp samples, resident alphabeta T cells of normal skin are also sequenced. On tofacitinib, scalp clonality and expanded CD8+ clones among top 100 fell significantly.

Treatment of the sample: oral pan-JAK inhibitor, 5-10 mg twice daily. Researchers gathered lesional scalp punch biopsies and peripheral blood from patients with alopecia areata. Germline assignment: CDR1 SQVTM and CDR2 ANQGSEA. V was trimmed by 6 bases and J by 8 bases, leaving 20 bases between them. The CDR3 extends over 14 amino acids. Sequenced here: CD8+ T cells sorted from blood, sampled at week 4, from a patient treated with tofacitinib. The source is a human donor with alopecia areata. The chain combines TRBV29-1 with TRBJ2-1; TRBD2 is a possible D gene (5 bases). The CDR3 protein is CSVRPTGIEDEQFF. The DNA of the CDR3 is TGCAGCGTCCGTCCGACGGGGATAGAGGATGAGCAGTTCTTC.